This TCR beta chain was found in a study of shared clonotypes between healthy human individuals. Across the whole study: Each donor's CD4 naive and CD4 memory cells filled three plates apiece, CD8 naive two, and CD8 memory one. Overall study findings and caveats: Represented diversity (both genetic and exposure-history) was limited by the small number of donors.

Sorted-subset replicate PCR reactions were performed with about 210 ng DNA, corresponding to roughly 30,000 T cell genomes. Authors' processing steps: ImmunoSEQ yielded junction-only sequences lacking quality scores, so filtering differed. Libraries were prepared by immunoSEQ multiplex PCR; TCRdb keeps only in-frame clonotypes and omits some of them. That table supplies the V and J calls and clone size; D and trimming were determined from the DNA. Of about 2.4 million clones in the sample, approximately 92% were seen once. Note on this clone: Its antigen is still unknown. This CDR3 is also generated by other DNA sequences in the sample.

Germline values: CDR1 GTSNPN, CDR2 SVGIG (reference sequence). The CDR3 length is 12 residues. Trimming took 0 bases from V and 4 from J, leaving 6 bases between them. Sequencing was carried out using naive CD4+ T cells sorted from blood. Subset: CD45RA+ positively selected. This chain connects TRBV30 to TRBJ1-2, with a possible D match to TRBD1 (5 bases). The sequence was obtained from a man in his late teens or twenties in good health. CDR3 loop: CAWSVGGYGYTF. CDR3 in DNA: TGTGCCTGGAGTGTGGGGGGCTATGGCTACACCTTC.